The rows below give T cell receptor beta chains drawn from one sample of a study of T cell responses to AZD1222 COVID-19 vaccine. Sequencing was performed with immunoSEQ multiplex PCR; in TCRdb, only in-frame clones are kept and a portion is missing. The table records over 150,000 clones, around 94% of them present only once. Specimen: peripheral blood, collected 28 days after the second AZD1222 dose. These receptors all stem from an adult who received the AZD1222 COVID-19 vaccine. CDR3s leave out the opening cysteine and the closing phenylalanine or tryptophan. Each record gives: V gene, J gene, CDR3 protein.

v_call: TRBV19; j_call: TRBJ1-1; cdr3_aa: ASSPSRGGGSTEAF
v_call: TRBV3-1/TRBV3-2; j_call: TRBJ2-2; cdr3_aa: ASSQDPGMETGELF
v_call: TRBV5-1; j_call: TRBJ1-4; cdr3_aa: ASSLSGDNEKLF
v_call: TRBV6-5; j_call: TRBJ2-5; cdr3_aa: ASSYSTGLAGETQY
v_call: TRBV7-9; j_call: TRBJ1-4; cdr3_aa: ASSFWMSEKLF
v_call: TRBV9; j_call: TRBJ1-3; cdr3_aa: ASSVVPYPGPGNTIY
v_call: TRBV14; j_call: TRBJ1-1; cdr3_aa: ASSQGFGGGTEAF
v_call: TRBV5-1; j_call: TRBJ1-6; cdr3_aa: ASSLGVSPTNSPLH
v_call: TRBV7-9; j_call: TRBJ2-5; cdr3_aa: ASSTPRDIQETQY
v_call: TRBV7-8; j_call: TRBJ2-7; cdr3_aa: ASSLEGQGYEQY
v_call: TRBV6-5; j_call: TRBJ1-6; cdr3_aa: ASSYRTGQFLH
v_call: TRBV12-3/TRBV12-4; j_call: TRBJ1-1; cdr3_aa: ASSFDRNTEAF